This entry describes one T cell receptor beta chain. Its antigen is as yet unknown. These data come from a study of T cell responses to AZD1222 COVID-19 vaccine. Study summary: Timing groups of about 4 and about 12 weeks for second doses were pooled. Notes on the study in general: Clonal diversity was possibly underestimated, and the donors were mostly white British, with more females.

The CDR3 has 15 amino acids. The V end lost 2 bases, the J end lost 1 base, and 11 bases lay between the germline ends. Germline CDR1 ENHRY, CDR2 SYGVKD. Profiling relied on immunoSEQ multiplex PCR, and the TCRdb table lists in-frame clones only, not all of them. The table shows around 160,000 clones, with more than 75% occurring only once. Sequences were derived from peripheral blood, sampled on day 0 of AZD1222 vaccination. This receptor was obtained from an adult in good health. V and J are TRBV10-3 and TRBJ1-1; D is ambiguous. The DNA for the CDR3 is TGTGCCATCAGTGAGGCCTTTAGCCAGAACACTGAAGCTTTCTTT. Translation gives CAISEAFSQNTEAFF.